This TCR beta chain was recorded in a study of shared clonotypes between healthy human individuals. Study-wide background: CD8 memory received one plate per donor, CD8 naive two, CD4 memory three and CD4 naive three.

The CDR3 is made up of 13 amino acids. The V end was cut by 4 bases, the J end by 5 bases, with 9 bases between. Germline assignment: CDR1 MNHEY and CDR2 SMNVEV (reference sequence). Produced via immunoSEQ multiplex PCR; TCRdb's table is partial and in-frame only. The table records about 1.9 million clones, around 93% of them present only once. Details on this clone: The antigen is not known.

Study results and caveats: Clonotype sharing among donors was thought likely to change with sequencing depth.

Naive CD8 isolation took CD45RO-negative cells positively selected for CCR7 and excluded terminally differentiated effector memory CD45RA+ cells. The sample was naive CD8+ T cells from PBMCs. The TCR sequence derives from a man between 18 and 29 years old in good health. Some clones in this sample may be carry-over from other donors' samples. The rearrangement links TRBV27 to TRBJ2-1, with D unresolved. CDR3 region: CASSWVGNNEQFF. The CDR3 coding sequence is TGTGCCAGCAGTTGGGTCGGAAACAATGAGCAGTTCTTC.